The clone carrying this T cell receptor (beta chain) has just a few counts. Antigen specificity is unknown. The sample comes from a study of response to subunit inactivated influenza vaccine. General study points: Authors suggested each seasonal influenza vaccination recruits few new T cells.

Each CDR3 protein gets one entry after TCRdb re-called the RT-PCR reads with MiXCR. The repertoire includes under 800,000 distinct CDR3 sequences, around 13% of them detected once, and around 6.5% sits in the top ten. Germline V lookup: CDR1 MNHEY, CDR2 SMNVEV (reference sequence). The J segment lost 6 bases and the V segment lost 5 bases, leaving 10 bases of the junction unmatched. The length of the CDR3 is 16 residues. V usage is TRBV27 and J usage is TRBJ2-1; TRBD1 agrees at 10 bases. This clonotype was obtained from a man aged 50 to 60 who received an inactivated influenza vaccine. The sample consisted of PBMCs from blood, taken less than 15 days before vaccination. The CDR3 DNA is TGTGCCAGCAGTGTCCTTGGGACAGGGGAGGGCAATGAGCAGTTCTTC. Encoded protein: CASSVLGTGEGNEQFF.